This entry lists 24 T cell receptor beta chains sequenced from one sample in a study of shared clonotypes between healthy human individuals. The protocol was immunoSEQ multiplex PCR, while the TCRdb copy is restricted to in-frame clones and leaves out a portion. In the table there are around 600,000 clones, about 95% of which are singletons. As defined, naive CD8 cells were CD45RO-negative and positively selected for CCR7, with terminally differentiated effector memory CD45RA+ cells excluded. The sequenced sample consisted of naive CD8+ T cells sorted from blood. These receptor sequences come from a woman aged 25 to 39 in good health.

In regard to this clone: The identical CDR3 is also encoded by other nucleotide sequences in the sample. The J gene is TRBJ2-7, the V gene TRBV27, with a weak D call TRBD1 (5 bases). This CDR3 has 13 amino acids. Looked up from germline, CDR1 is MNHEY and CDR2 is SMNVEV (reference sequence). V lost 4 bases and J lost 3, with 10 bases in between. The CDR3 spells CASSWGRSYEQYF. The CDR3 coding sequence is TGTGCCAGCAGTTGGGGCCGCAGCTACGAGCAGTACTTC.

V is TRBV7-6 and J is TRBJ2-3, with 10 bases lining up with TRBD2. The CDR3 contains 18 residues. CDR1 SGHVS and CDR2 FNYEAQ come from the germline V gene. Trimming cost V 1 base and J 4 bases; bases outside gene matches: 11. CDR3 protein: CASSLELESSGRADTQYF. In DNA form, the CDR3 reads TGTGCCAGCAGCTTAGAGCTGGAGTCTAGCGGGAGAGCAGATACGCAGTATTTT.

The rearrangement links TRBV4-1 to TRBJ2-5; 11 nucleotides agree with TRBD2. Germline V gene sequence: CDR1 MGHRA, CDR2 YSYEKL. V shed 0 bases, J shed 9 bases, and the junction held 12 bases outside the gene matches. The CDR3 length is 17 residues. CDR3 amino acids: CASSQEGTSGVLGAQYF. Written as DNA, the CDR3 is TGCGCCAGCAGCCAAGAGGGGACTAGCGGAGTCCTGGGGGCCCAGTACTTC.

V and J are TRBV11-2 and TRBJ1-4; D ambiguous. The CDR3 is 14 residues long. Per the germline V gene, CDR1 is SGHAT and CDR2 is FQNNGV. Trimming pared 5 bases from V and 6 bases from J, leaving 13 bases between. CDR3 amino acids: CASSPGKADEKLFF. CDR3 nucleotide sequence: TGTGCCAGCAGCCCCGGGAAAGCGGATGAAAAACTGTTTTTT.

This clone was detected a few times. V and J are TRBV7-3 and TRBJ2-1; D not certain. Trimming took 5 bases from V and 5 from J, leaving 7 bases between them. There are 12 residues in the CDR3. The germline V gene encodes CDR1 SGHTA and CDR2 FQGTGA. This chain's CDR3 is CASSTTDNEQFF. DNA of the CDR3: TGTGCCAGCAGCACGACTGACAATGAGCAGTTCTTC.

This clone was counted once. V usage is TRBV25-1 and J usage is TRBJ2-1, with D perhaps matching TRBD2 (5 bases). The V gene's germline CDR1 is MGHDK and CDR2 SYGVNS. Between the trimmed V and J ends, which lost 2 bases and 3 bases, there was a span of 11 bases. CDR3 size: 15 residues. The CDR3 here is CASSEEAGLYNEQFF. The CDR3 DNA sequence: TGTGCCAGCAGTGAAGAGGCAGGACTCTACAATGAGCAGTTCTTC.

This clone was detected only once. The chain carries TRBV11-2 and TRBJ1-4; D is unclear. The CDR3 spans 13 residues. Between the trimmed V and J ends, which lost 5 bases and 12 bases, there was a span of 16 bases. Germline V gene lookup returns CDR1 SGHAT and CDR2 FQNNGV. The CDR3 DNA is TGTGCCAGCAGCCGAGGTGCGGGGAAGGAACTGTTTTTT. Protein product: CASSRGAGKELFF.

This chain connects TRBV29-1 to TRBJ2-2, with D uncertain. The CDR3 spans 13 residues. V was shortened by 4 bases and J by 1 base, with 7 bases between the two germline ends. CDR1 and CDR2 (germline): SQVTM, ANQGSEA. The CDR3 spells CSVARRNTGELFF. The CDR3 DNA reads as TGCAGCGTTGCTCGGAGGAACACCGGGGAGCTGTTTTTT.

The chain combines TRBV27 with TRBJ1-5; no firm D call. The germline gives CDR1 MNHEY, CDR2 SMNVEV (reference sequence). The CDR3 consists of 15 residues. V lost 7 bases, J lost 2 bases, and 15 bases lay in between. CDR3 residues: CASTENGYGNQPQHF. The DNA for the CDR3 is TGTGCCAGCACCGAAAACGGGTACGGCAATCAGCCCCAGCATTTT.

The chain joins TRBV5-6 to TRBJ2-7; 8 positions match TRBD1. This CDR3 is 15 amino acids long. The ends lost 3 bases at V and 1 base at J; junction bases unmatched: 6. Germline V lookup: CDR1 SGHDT, CDR2 YYEEEE. CDR3 residues: CASSSWTGLSYEQYF. As DNA, the CDR3 is TGTGCCAGCAGCTCCTGGACAGGGTTATCCTACGAGCAGTACTTC.

V usage is TRBV5-1 and J usage is TRBJ2-1, with 9 bases aligning to TRBD2. Germline V gene sequence: CDR1 SGHRS, CDR2 YFSETQ. This CDR3 contains 16 residues. V shed 4 bases, J shed 3 bases, and the junction held 8 bases outside the gene matches. In nucleotides, the CDR3 is TGCGCCAGCAGCCTGGAGCCTAGCGGGATCTACAATGAGCAGTTCTTC. It translates to CASSLEPSGIYNEQFF.

The V gene is TRBV5-6, the J gene TRBJ2-2; D remains ambiguous. With 4 bases removed from V and 8 bases from J, the gap between germline ends came to 18 bases. This CDR3 has 15 amino acids. The germline CDR1 and CDR2 sequences are SGHDT and YYEEEE. CDR3 region: CASSTSTVGWGELFF. Here the CDR3 DNA reads TGTGCCAGCAGCACGTCAACGGTAGGATGGGGGGAGCTGTTTTTT.

The gene calls are TRBV27 and TRBJ2-1; 8 bases map to TRBD2. Germline lookup yields CDR1 MNHEY and CDR2 SMNVEV (reference sequence). The CDR3 contains 19 residues. V lost 5 bases to trimming and J lost 3 bases; unmatched junction nucleotides: 18. CDR3 region: CASSTTSGPTRAHYNEQFF. In DNA, the CDR3 is TGTGCCAGCAGTACCACTAGCGGCCCAACAAGGGCCCACTACAATGAGCAGTTCTTC.

The rearrangement uses TRBV27 and TRBJ2-5, with D perhaps matching TRBD2 (5 bases). The J call may be wrong; the DNA end is better matched by TRBJ2-7. Per the germline V gene, CDR1 is MNHEY and CDR2 is SMNVEV (reference sequence). There are 14 residues in the CDR3. CDR3 in amino acids: CASSADGVSYEQYF. The CDR3 nucleotides read TGTGCCAGCAGCGCTGACGGGGTGTCCTACGAGCAGTACTTC.

This rearrangement joins TRBV27 to TRBJ1-5; D call uncertain. CDR1 is MNHEY, CDR2 SMNVEV, per germline (reference sequence). V was shortened by 6 bases and J by 0 bases, with 9 bases between the two germline ends. This CDR3 comprises 14 residues. The CDR3 coding sequence is TGTGCCAGCAGCACCTTTTATAGCAATCAGCCCCAGCATTTT. The encoded protein is CASSTFYSNQPQHF.

The J gene is TRBJ2-7, the V gene TRBV6-6; D is undetermined. The V end lost 4 bases, the J end lost 7 bases, and 8 bases lay between the germline ends. CDR3 length equals 11 residues. The V gene's germline CDR1 is MNHNY and CDR2 SVGAGI (reference sequence). The chain's CDR3 is CASSSTGEQYF. The CDR3 DNA follows: TGTGCCAGCAGTTCGACCGGGGAGCAGTACTTC.

The V gene is TRBV15, the J gene TRBJ2-1; 12 positions match TRBD2. CDR1 and CDR2 from the germline V gene are LNHNV and YYDKDF (reference sequence). The junction had 2 bases not matched to a gene; V was cut back by 3 bases and J by 2 bases. The CDR3 totals 16 residues. The CDR3 loop reads CATSRSSGRAYNEQFF. Here the CDR3 DNA reads TGTGCCACCAGCAGGTCTAGCGGGAGGGCCTACAATGAGCAGTTCTTC.

CDR3 in DNA: TGTGCCAGCAGCGACGGGGTCGCCTACGAGCAGTACTTC. Translated, it gives CASSDGVAYEQYF. V usage is TRBV28 and J usage is TRBJ2-7, with D possibly TRBD2 on 5 matching bases. Germline V CDR1 and CDR2: MDHEN, SYDVKM. The CDR3 is made up of 13 amino acids. Trimming removed 6 bases from V and 2 bases from J, with 11 bases in between.

The J gene is TRBJ2-1, the V gene TRBV6-5; 9 bases line up with TRBD2. CDR3 length: 11 residues. V trimming: 8 bases; J trimming: 8 bases; junction bases outside the gene matches: 1. The germline CDR1 and CDR2 sequences are MNHEY and SVGAGI. This CDR3 reads CASSSGDEQFF. In nucleotides, the CDR3 is TGTGCCAGCTCTAGCGGGGATGAGCAGTTCTTC.

The genes are TRBV28 and TRBJ2-6; 9 bases align to TRBD2. Germline V gene lookup returns CDR1 MDHEN and CDR2 SYDVKM. There are 17 residues in the CDR3. V was pared by 2 bases and J by 3 bases, with 5 bases of the junction left unmatched. The CDR3 DNA reads as TGTGCCAGCAGTTTAATAGCGGGAGAGGGTGGGGCCAACGTCCTGACTTTC. This encodes CASSLIAGEGGANVLTF.

The CDR3 spells CASSLSGEAYEQYF. The CDR3 DNA reads TGTGCCAGCAGCTTATCGGGAGAGGCCTACGAGCAGTACTTC. The gene calls are TRBV7-2 and TRBJ2-7; D is possibly TRBD2 (6 bases). Germline CDR1 SGHTA, CDR2 FQGNSA. The CDR3 is made up of 14 amino acids. Trimming pared 2 bases from V and 2 bases from J, leaving 10 bases between.

The gene calls are TRBV28 and TRBJ2-3; D gene uncertain. The germline CDR1 and CDR2 sequences are MDHEN and SYDVKM. The V end lost 5 bases, the J end lost 1 base, and 7 bases lay between the germline ends. The CDR3 runs to 13 residues. The CDR3 DNA reads as TGTGCCAGCAGTATCCTACGCACAGATACGCAGTATTTT. It encodes CASSILRTDTQYF.

This clone was seen a single time. The chain carries TRBV6-5 and TRBJ1-5, with D uncertain. Trimming took off 0 bases at V and 9 bases at J, with 9 bases between the two ends. The CDR3 has 13 residues. CDR1 is MNHEY and CDR2 is SVGAGI in the germline V gene. The CDR3: CASSYSLETPQHF. CDR3 sequence (DNA): TGTGCCAGCAGTTACTCCCTAGAAACGCCCCAGCATTTT.

The genes are TRBV27 and TRBJ1-4; 10 positions match TRBD1. V gave up 4 bases and J gave up 8 bases; unmatched junction bases: 4. CDR1 and CDR2 (germline): MNHEY, SMNVEV (reference sequence). This CDR3 comprises 14 residues. The CDR3 loop is CASSWTGGREKLFF. The CDR3 DNA reads as TGTGCCAGCAGTTGGACAGGGGGACGGGAAAAACTGTTTTTT.